Listed below are T cell receptor beta chains from one sample, sequenced in a study of T-cell reconstitution after alpha-beta-depleted transplantation in children. Each CDR3 protein gets one entry after TCRdb re-called the PCR reads with MiXCR. The profile shows 150,000 to 200,000 distinct CDR3 sequences, 6.3% of them singletons. The starting material was PBMCs, obtained before TCRalphabeta/CD19-depleted stem cell transplant. The receptors derive from a girl under three years old with combined immunodeficiency, due to receive a stem cell transplant. CDR3s include the opening cysteine and the closing phenylalanine or tryptophan. The D gene is left open where the match is weak. Size values are once, few and many counts, or a class for expanded clones, and some rows have none.

>TRBJ2-5|many|TRBD2|TRBV6-5
TGTGCCAGCAGTCGACTCGGGGGGAGCGGAGAGACCCAGTACTTC
CASSRLGGSGETQYF
>TRBJ1-4|many|NA|TRBV15
TGTGCCACCAGCAGAGATTATCGGCAGCTTAATGAAAAACTGTTTTTT
CATSRDYRQLNEKLFF
>TRBJ2-5|many|NA|TRBV5-8
TGTGCCAGCAGCTTTCCAGAGACCCAGTACTTC
CASSFPETQYF
>TRBJ2-1|many|NA|TRBV29-1
TGCAGCGTTGACGGGGCGACAGTTAACAATGAGCAGTTCTTC
CSVDGATVNNEQFF
>TRBJ1-1|many|TRBD1|TRBV6-6
TGTGCCAGCAGTAATACCTTTCGGGACAGGAACACTGAAGCTTTCTTT
CASSNTFRDRNTEAFF
>TRBJ2-1|NA|TRBD2|TRBV7-2
TGTGCCAGCAGTAAAATGGCCCCCGGACTAGCCAATGAGCAGTTCTTC
CASSKMAPGLANEQFF
>TRBJ1-1|many|NA|TRBV11-2
TGTGCCAGCAGCCCTGGTCCCGACCTATTCTTGGACACTGAAGCTTTCTTT
CASSPGPDLFLDTEAFF
>TRBJ2-6|few|NA|TRBV29-1
TGCAGCGTTGGTGGGGGGGCGCTGCCTGAGGGCTCTGGGGCCAACGTCCTGACTTTC
CSVGGGALPEGSGANVLTF
>TRBJ1-4|many|NA|TRBV4-3
TGCGCCAGCAGCCAAGGACAGGCCGGGAGGGAAAAACTGTTTTTT
CASSQGQAGREKLFF
>TRBJ1-1|many|TRBD1|TRBV6-5
TGTGCCAGCCGAACGGCGACAGGGCAAGGCACTGAAGCTTTCTTT
CASRTATGQGTEAFF
>TRBJ1-1|many|NA|TRBV27
TGTGCCAGCAGTTACAGTCCATTTGGGTACACTGAAGCTTTCTTT
CASSYSPFGYTEAFF
>TRBJ2-3|many|NA|TRBV20-1
TGCACCATCGGACTTCAAGGCACAGATACGCAGTATTTT
CTIGLQGTDTQYF
>TRBJ1-3|many|NA|TRBV29-1
TGCAGCGTTCGGTGGATAGGAAACACCATATATTTT
CSVRWIGNTIYF
>TRBJ2-1|many|NA|TRBV5-1
TGCGCCAGCAGCCTACCGGGACCACCATACTACAATGAGCAGTTCTTC
CASSLPGPPYYNEQFF
>TRBJ2-3|many|TRBD2|TRBV10-3
TGTGCCATCAGTGGGACTAGTCCGGATACGCAGTATTTT
CAISGTSPDTQYF
>TRBJ2-5|few|TRBD1|TRBV20-1
TGCAGTGCTAGAGAGCCAGGGGGCAGGGAGACCCAGTACTTC
CSAREPGGRETQYF
>TRBJ2-3|many|TRBD1|TRBV27
TGTGCCAGCGGCTATGGACAGGGGGCTGGCACAGATACGCAGTATTTT
CASGYGQGAGTDTQYF
>TRBJ2-3|many|TRBD2|TRBV7-3
TGTGCCAGCAGCTCCGCGGGAGGTGCAGATACGCAGTATTTT
CASSSAGGADTQYF
>TRBJ1-2|many|NA|TRBV6-2/TRBV6-3
TGTGCCAGCAGGCCTACCCCGGGACCTCCTTTCGAAGCGGCTAACTATGGCTACACCTTC
CASRPTPGPPFEAANYGYTF
>TRBJ2-1|few|TRBD2|TRBV3-1
TGTGCCAGCAGCCAATCGCCCTTGTTAGCGGGTTACAATGAGCAGTTCTTC
CASSQSPLLAGYNEQFF
>TRBJ2-5|many|NA|TRBV29-1
TGCAGCGTTGAAAGTCAGGGACCGGTCGTTAGGTATACCCAGTACTTC
CSVESQGPVVRYTQYF
>TRBJ2-1|many|NA|TRBV29-1
TGCAGCGTTGATTGGGTCATTGGGGAGAGGGATGAGCAGTTCTTC
CSVDWVIGERDEQFF
>TRBJ2-7|few|TRBD2|TRBV5-1
TGCGCCAGCAGGGCTAGCGGGAGCTACGAGCAGTACTTC
CASRASGSYEQYF
>TRBJ1-5|many|TRBD1|TRBV7-2
TGTGCCAGCAGCTTTGACAGGGATCCAAATCAGCCCCAGCATTTT
CASSFDRDPNQPQHF
>TRBJ1-2|NA|TRBD1|TRBV25-1
TGTGCCAGCAGTGACACAACGGGACAGGGGGCAGACTATGGCTACACCTTC
CASSDTTGQGADYGYTF
>TRBJ2-1|many|NA|TRBV5-6
TGTGCCAGCAGCTTAGGGACGTCCTACAATGAGCAGTTCTTC
CASSLGTSYNEQFF
>TRBJ2-7|many|TRBD2|TRBV7-6
TGTGCCAGCAGCCTTAGTCTAGCGGGAGGCTACGAGCAGTACTTC
CASSLSLAGGYEQYF
>TRBJ2-1|few|NA|TRBV10-3
TGTGCCATCAGTGAGTCTACGGGGGTAGTTATCTTTACGAGCTCCTACAATGAGCAGTTCTTC
CAISESTGVVIFTSSYNEQFF
>TRBJ1-4|many|NA|TRBV2
TGTGCCAGCAGTGAATGGAGCCCAGCGAGGGAAAAACTGTTTTTT
CASSEWSPAREKLFF
>TRBJ1-4|many|NA|TRBV7-6
TGTGCCAGCAGCTTAGGCCTCATGGAAGGCCTTAATGAAAAACTGTTTTTT
CASSLGLMEGLNEKLFF
>TRBJ2-7|many|NA|TRBV21-1
TGTGCCAGCAGCCACTGCGGATTTAGCGGCAGCTCCTACGAGCAGTACTTC
CASSHCGFSGSSYEQYF
>TRBJ2-1|many|TRBD1|TRBV29-1
TGCAGCGTGTCAGGGGGTGAGCAGTTCTTC
CSVSGGEQFF
>TRBJ2-5|many|NA|TRBV29-1
TGCAGCGTTCTAGGCGGGGACAGATCCTTGGAGACCCAGTACTTC
CSVLGGDRSLETQYF
>TRBJ1-1|many|TRBD1|TRBV4-1
TGCGCCAGCAGCCAAGAACGGGACAGGGCGAACACTGAAGCTTTCTTT
CASSQERDRANTEAFF
>TRBJ2-1|many|NA|TRBV11-3
TGTGCCAGCAGCTGGAGGGGTCAAGAGGAGCAGTTCTTC
CASSWRGQEEQFF
>TRBJ1-1|many|NA|TRBV5-1
TGCGCCAGCAGCCCTACTGAAGCTTTCTTT
CASSPTEAFF
>TRBJ2-1|many|NA|TRBV29-1
TGCAGCGTTGTCTTCATATACTCCTACAATGAGCAGTTCTTC
CSVVFIYSYNEQFF
>TRBJ2-6|few|TRBD2|TRBV2
TGTGCCAGCTGGGGACTAGCGGGAGTCTCATCTGGGGCCAACGTCCTGACTTTC
CASWGLAGVSSGANVLTF
>TRBJ2-3|many|TRBD1|TRBV15
TGTGCCACCAGCAGAGATCCCTGGGGCAGGGGGACCACAGATACGCAGTATTTT
CATSRDPWGRGTTDTQYF
>TRBJ1-2|NA|TRBD1|TRBV29-1
TGCAGCGTCCCGACAGGGACCCGTAGCCCGTATGGCTACACCTTC
CSVPTGTRSPYGYTF
>TRBJ2-6|many|NA|TRBV4-3
TGCGCCAGCAGCCAAGTATCAGGGTATCTAATCTCTGGGGCCAACGTCCTGACTTTC
CASSQVSGYLISGANVLTF
>TRBJ2-1|many|NA|TRBV12-3/TRBV12-4
TGTGCCAGCAGTAGGGCCCAGTATGAGCAGTTCTTC
CASSRAQYEQFF
>TRBJ1-5|many|NA|TRBV11-2
TGTGCCAGCAGCTTATCCCCTTATAGCAATCAGCCCCAGCATTTT
CASSLSPYSNQPQHF
>TRBJ2-7|few|NA|TRBV4-2
TGTGCCAGCAGCCAAGTAAGGTTGGCCTCGACCCGCCCGAGGTGGGACGAGCAGTACTTC
CASSQVRLASTRPRWDEQYF
>TRBJ1-2|many|NA|TRBV6-5
TGTGCCAGCAGTTACTCCGGTAGCAGGGGACGCGACTATGGCTACACCTTC
CASSYSGSRGRDYGYTF
>TRBJ2-1|NA|NA|TRBV15
TGTGCCACCAGCAGAGTTTTGGGACGGGAGCAGTTCTTC
CATSRVLGREQFF
>TRBJ1-1|many|TRBD1|TRBV7-8
TGTGCCAGCAGAAGGGGACAGGGCTCTGAAGCTTTCTTT
CASRRGQGSEAFF
>TRBJ2-2|many|NA|TRBV29-1
TGCAGCGTCATCGACTATAACACCGGGGAGCTGTTTTTT
CSVIDYNTGELFF
>TRBJ2-6|many|NA|TRBV28
TGTGCCAGCAGTTTTAGACGGATCTCTGGGGCCAACGTCCTGACTTTC
CASSFRRISGANVLTF
>TRBJ1-4|many|TRBD1|TRBV28
TGTGCCAGCAGTTTAGGAAGGGGGCTTCGAGAAAAACTGTTTTTT
CASSLGRGLREKLFF
>TRBJ2-1|many|NA|TRBV15
TGTGCCACCAGCAAGGGGTACGTTGATGAGCAGTTCTTC
CATSKGYVDEQFF
>TRBJ2-4|many|TRBD1|TRBV29-1
TGCAGCGTTTGGGGCCTAGGACAGGGAGGAAACATTCAGTACTTC
CSVWGLGQGGNIQYF
>TRBJ1-1|many|NA|TRBV27
TGTGCCAGCAGCTTAAACAGGGTTATGCAGGTTTTCTTT
CASSLNRVMQVFF
>TRBJ2-7|many|TRBD1|TRBV20-1
TGCAGTGCGCACGGACAGGGGGGATATGAGCAGTACTTC
CSAHGQGGYEQYF
>TRBJ1-2|many|NA|TRBV4-3
TGCGCCAGCAGCCAAGATCAACGGGGGCTCTATGGCTACACCTTC
CASSQDQRGLYGYTF